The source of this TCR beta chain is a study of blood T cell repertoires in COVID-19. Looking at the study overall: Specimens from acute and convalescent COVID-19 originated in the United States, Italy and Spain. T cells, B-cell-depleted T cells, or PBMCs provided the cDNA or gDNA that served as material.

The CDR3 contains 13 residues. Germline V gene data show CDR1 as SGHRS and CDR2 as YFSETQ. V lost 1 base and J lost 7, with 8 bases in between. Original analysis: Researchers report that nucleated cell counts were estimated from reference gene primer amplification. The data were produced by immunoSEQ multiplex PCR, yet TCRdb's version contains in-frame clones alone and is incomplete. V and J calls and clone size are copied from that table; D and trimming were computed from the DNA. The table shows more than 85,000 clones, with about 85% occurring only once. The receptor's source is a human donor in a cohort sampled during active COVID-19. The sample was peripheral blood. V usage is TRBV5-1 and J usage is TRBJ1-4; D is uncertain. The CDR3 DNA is TGCGCCAGCAGCTTGACGGGAGGTGAAAAACTGTTTTTT. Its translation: CASSLTGGEKLFF.